The clone carrying this T cell receptor beta chain has just a few counts. Antigen: not known. The data are from a study of PD-1 blockade in classical Hodgkin lymphoma. General observations from the study: Compared with baseline, CD4+ but not CD8+ TCR diversity had risen significantly by C4D1.

Profiling relied on immunoSEQ multiplex PCR, and the TCRdb table lists in-frame clones only, not all of them. The sample contains approximately 100,000 clones, about 89% of which appear only once. Every patient was affected by relapse after autologous stem cell transplantation, while exposure to brentuximab vedotin was not uniform. Complete response, partial response or progressive disease were the best responses. Germline CDR1 and CDR2: ENHRY and SYGVKD. Trimming removed 8 bases from V and 5 bases from J, with 13 bases in between. CDR3 size: 12 residues. The sequence derives from a human donor with classical Hodgkin lymphoma. The rearrangement joins TRBV10-3 to TRBJ2-7; D is perhaps TRBD1 or TRBD2 (5 bases each). Specimen: peripheral blood mononuclear cells (PBMCs), collected before the second cycle of nivolumab. The CDR3 reads CAIAPGTNEQYF. Here the CDR3 DNA reads TGTGCCATCGCCCCAGGGACCAACGAGCAGTACTTC.